What follows is one T cell receptor (beta chain) and its context. This specimen belongs to a study of blood T cell repertoires in COVID-19. At the level of the study: Samples taken during acute and convalescent COVID-19 were collected in the United States, Italy and Spain. The cDNA or gDNA used as material had been derived from T cells, B-cell-depleted T cells, or PBMCs.

Per the original data handling: It was from reference gene primer amplification that nucleated cell counts were estimated. Sequencing was performed with immunoSEQ multiplex PCR; in TCRdb, only in-frame clones are kept and a portion is missing. V and J calls plus clone size are reproduced from that table; the DNA served to infer D and trimming. This sample has 150,000 or so clones; 80% to 90% occur once, and the top ten carry 2% to 3%. Germline lookup yields CDR1 MDHEN and CDR2 SYDVKM. The CDR3 sequence is 12 residues long. V was trimmed by 8 bases and J by 1 base, leaving 8 bases between them. Sequenced input: peripheral blood. The TCR comes from a woman between 70 and 85 years old with acute or convalescent COVID-19. The chain links TRBV28 to TRBJ1-1; D is uncertain. CDR3 in DNA: TGTGCCAGCGGCATTTGGAACACTGAAGCTTTCTTT. Translating it yields CASGIWNTEAFF.